Given below is one TCR beta chain in context. Seattle's cohort entered during active infection and was followed longitudinally. The sample is drawn from a study of blood T cell repertoires in COVID-19. Overall study: Acute-phase and convalescent COVID-19 samples originated in the United States, Italy and Spain. Nucleic acid was either cDNA or gDNA, and it came from T cells, B-cell-depleted T cells, or PBMCs.

Here immunoSEQ multiplex PCR was the method, and the copy in TCRdb shows in-frame clones only, minus some. The sample lists under 100,000 clones, about 89% seen once, with under 5.5% in the top ten. The CDR3 length is 15 residues. V shed 4 bases and J 0 bases; nucleotides not matched to a gene: 6. Looked up from germline, CDR1 is SGHNT and CDR2 is YYREEE (reference sequence). The chain uses TRBV5-4 and TRBJ1-1; 7 nucleotides match TRBD1. The receptor was isolated from a man between 60 and 70 years old with COVID-19, enrolled during active disease. Sequencing input: peripheral blood. CDR3 bases: TGTGCCAGCAGCCCCGACAGGGAGATGAACACTGAAGCTTTCTTT. Protein product: CASSPDREMNTEAFF.